The entry below describes one TCR beta chain. The CDR3 spans 14 residues. CDR1 is SEHNR, CDR2 FQNEAQ, per germline (reference sequence). V lost 3 bases, J lost 7 bases, and 4 bases stayed unmatched. The data originate from a study of blood T cell repertoires in COVID-19. The repertoire was sequenced with immunoSEQ multiplex PCR; TCRdb's copy has only in-frame clones and lacks some. The sample lists 370,000 or so clones, roughly 80% seen once, with approximately 1% in the top ten. The clonotype originates from a human donor with acute or convalescent COVID-19. The donor label of this sample is uncertain. Specimen: peripheral blood. This chain links TRBV7-9 with TRBJ1-4, with 8 nucleotides matching TRBD1. CDR3 bases: TGTGCCAGCAGCTTTGGACAGGGAGCTGAAAAACTGTTTTTT. Protein product: CASSFGQGAEKLFF.